A single T cell receptor (beta chain) is shown here with its context. CDR3 length equals 15 residues. The germline gives CDR1 SGHDT, CDR2 YYEEEE. Trimming took off 4 bases at V and 5 bases at J, with 15 bases between the two ends. The source of the sample is a study of cytomegalovirus exposure and HLA in healthy donors. Both 60 Vbeta primers and 13 Jbeta primers went into the PCR. Some clones are missing from TCRdb's copy, which holds only in-frame ones; the method was immunoSEQ multiplex PCR. The sample comprises about 120,000 clones, 75% to 85% of which are singletons, and about 1.8% rests with the top ten.

This TCR was recovered from a man aged 35 to 55 in good health and CMV-seronegative. Sequencing was performed on PBMCs. The gene calls are TRBV5-6 and TRBJ2-2; D perhaps matches TRBD2 (6 bases). The CDR3 loop reads CASSPWGDRTGELFF. The CDR3 nucleotides are TGTGCCAGCAGCCCGTGGGGGGATAGGACCGGGGAGCTGTTTTTT.